Here is one T cell receptor (beta chain) with its context. The junction shows a germline mismatch at one end, possibly a read error. Sample-barcoded 5' priming and a J-beta primer mix drove a second PCR of 7 to 11 cycles. Sequencing recovered at least 2.5 million CDR3-containing paired-end reads from each sample. TCRdb analysed the 5' RACE reads with MiXCR anew, one entry per CDR3 protein. The sample has around 1,100,000 distinct CDR3 sequences, more than 30% seen once. Germline lookup yields CDR1 DFQATT and CDR2 SNEGSKA (reference sequence). The CDR3 is made up of 13 amino acids. The entry originates in a study of blood T cells in healthy people across ages.

V gene TRBV20-1 combines with J gene TRBJ1-2; D gene unclear. The receptor was isolated from a man between 18 and 29 years old in good health. The sample was blood. CDR3 sequence: CSARDIANYGCTF. The CDR3 DNA is TGCAGTGCTAGAGACATTGCTAACTATGGCTGCACCTTC.